These 32 T cell receptor beta chains originate from one sample sequenced in a study of T-cell memory formation after mild COVID-19. Each CDR3 protein gets one entry after TCRdb re-called the 5' RACE reads with MiXCR. This sample has about 340,000 distinct CDR3 sequences; about 16% occur once, and the top ten carry about 22%. The sample comprised PBMCs or a T cell subset sorted from them (not recorded which). The receptor source for this set is a man aged 18 to 35 who had mild COVID-19 (a few samples of this study predate the infection). Cell type and time point are not known.

This clonotype turned up a few times. The chain uses TRBV7-3 and TRBJ1-1; D gene unclear. Germline V gene sequence: CDR1 SGHTA, CDR2 FQGTGA. V lost 3 bases to trimming and J lost 5 bases, with 7 bases between them. The CDR3 runs 12 residues. In nucleotides, the CDR3 is TGTGCCAGCAGCTTTTCTCTTACTGAAGCTTTCTTT. This codes for CASSFSLTEAFF.

The rearrangement links TRBV4-3 to TRBJ2-7, with D tentatively TRBD1 (6 bases). Germline V gene lookup returns CDR1 LGHNA and CDR2 YSLEER. V was pared by 0 bases and J by 5 bases, with 8 bases between. CDR3 length equals 13 residues. The CDR3 loop is CASSQDTGHEQYF. The CDR3 DNA sequence: TGCGCCAGCAGCCAAGATACAGGGCACGAGCAGTACTTC.

The genes are TRBV6-6 and TRBJ2-1; maybe TRBD2 (6 bases). Per the germline V gene, CDR1 is MNHNY and CDR2 is SVGAGI (reference sequence). V was trimmed by 6 bases and J by 8 bases, leaving 11 bases between them. The CDR3 covers 12 residues. The CDR3 region is CASRLPGDEQFF. In DNA, the CDR3 is TGTGCCAGCAGGCTCCCGGGGGATGAGCAGTTCTTC.

The V and J genes are TRBV29-1 and TRBJ1-2, with TRBD1 identical over 7 bases. Germline V gene data show CDR1 as SQVTM and CDR2 as ANQGSEA. V shed 3 bases and J 5 bases; nucleotides not matched to a gene: 9. The CDR3 has 14 residues. CDR3 residues: CSVEGTDLLYGYTF. The CDR3 region has the DNA TGCAGCGTTGAGGGGACAGACCTCTTATATGGCTACACCTTC.

The chain joins TRBV7-2 to TRBJ1-5; D gene ambiguous. This CDR3 is 15 amino acids long. Germline V lookup: CDR1 SGHTA, CDR2 FQGNSA. Trimming left V 6 bases short and J 7 bases short, with 19 bases between. Written as DNA, the CDR3 is TGTGCCAGCAGTCCGGAGGGCAGGCCAAGGCAGCCCCAGCATTTT. Amino acid sequence: CASSPEGRPRQPQHF.

The chain uses TRBV18 and TRBJ2-7; D is perhaps TRBD1 (5 bases). Germline V CDR1 and CDR2: KGHSH, LQKENI. Trimming removed 6 bases at V and 2 bases at J, with 11 bases between. The CDR3 is 13 residues long. For the CDR3, the DNA is TGTGCCAGCTCCGCGACAGTTCCCTACGAGCAGTACGTC. Protein sequence: CASSATVPYEQYV.

The chain is built from TRBV12-3 or TRBV12-4 and TRBJ1-5; D remains unclear. The CDR3 runs to 15 residues. Deletions cut 3 bases from V and 2 bases from J, with 11 bases between. Written as DNA, the CDR3 is TGTGCCAGCAGTTTCTCTGACGGCGGCAATCAGCCCCAGCATTTT. This encodes CASSFSDGGNQPQHF.

This clonotype was seen a few times. In DNA form, the CDR3 reads TGTGCCAGCAGGACAACAGGGGGCGCGGTGGACACCATATATTTT. Translated: CASRTTGGAVDTIYF. The chain couples TRBV6-6 to TRBJ1-3; 9 nucleotides align to TRBD1. Germline V lookup: CDR1 MNHNY, CDR2 SVGAGI (reference sequence). The CDR3 contains 15 residues. V gave up 6 bases and J gave up 8 bases; unmatched junction bases: 11.

The V call is TRBV9, the J call TRBJ1-2, with 10 positions matching TRBD1. This CDR3 comprises 15 residues. Germline V gene data show CDR1 as SGDLS and CDR2 as YYNGEE. V lost 3 bases, J lost 1 base, and 3 bases stayed unmatched. The CDR3 region has the DNA TGTGCCAGCAGCGGAGGGACAGGGGATAACTATGGCTACACCTTC. As protein: CASSGGTGDNYGYTF.

The chain links TRBV5-6 to TRBJ1-2, with D perhaps matching TRBD1 (5 bases). Trimming stripped 1 base from V and 4 bases from J, with 8 bases between. CDR3 size: 13 residues. Germline CDR1 SGHDT, CDR2 YYEEEE. Here the CDR3 DNA reads TGTGCCAGCAGCTTGAGGCAGGGCTATGGCTACACCTTC. Its translation is CASSLRQGYGYTF.

This clonotype was counted a few times. V gene TRBV21-1 combines with J gene TRBJ2-3. TRBV21-1 is classified as a pseudogene. The CDR3 has 17 amino acids. CDR3 region: CASSKNDHLRGTDTQYF. CDR3 DNA sequence: TGTGCCAGCAGCAAAAATGACCACCTAAGGGGCACAGATACGCAGTATTTT.

This clonotype appeared many times. The J gene is TRBJ2-1, the V gene TRBV4-3; no clear D gene. CDR3 length: 14 residues. V gave up 1 base and J gave up 1 base, with 5 bases separating them. From germline, CDR1 is LGHNA and CDR2 YSLEER. The chain's CDR3 is CASSQAESYNEQFF. Written as DNA, the CDR3 is TGCGCCAGCAGCCAAGCAGAGTCCTACAATGAGCAGTTCTTC.

The V call is TRBV5-1, the J call TRBJ2-7; TRBD1 agrees at 8 bases. This CDR3 comprises 16 residues. Germline V gene sequence: CDR1 SGHRS, CDR2 YFSETQ. The junction had 7 bases not matched to a gene; V was cut back by 1 base and J by 1 base. CDR3 nucleotide sequence: TGCGCCAGCAGCTTGTCCCCGGGACAGGAGTCCTACGAGCAGTACGTC. Protein product: CASSLSPGQESYEQYV.

This clonotype was observed a few times. CDR3 region: CASRPVAGTDTQYF. The CDR3 DNA reads TGTGCCAGCAGACCCGTCGCGGGAACAGATACGCAGTATTTT. The rearrangement uses TRBV6-5 and TRBJ2-3, with D tentatively TRBD2 (6 bases). Between the trimmed V and J ends, which lost 6 bases and 3 bases, there was a span of 13 bases. The CDR3 spans 14 residues. The germline CDR1 and CDR2 sequences are MNHEY and SVGAGI.

This clonotype was detected only a few times. CDR3 amino acids: CSAGQGVATNEKLFF. The CDR3 DNA is TGCAGTGCGGGACAGGGGGTTGCAACTAATGAAAAACTGTTTTTT. The genes are TRBV20-1 and TRBJ1-4, with 11 positions matching TRBD1. The CDR3 covers 15 residues. The ends lost 6 bases at V and 0 bases at J; junction bases unmatched: 3. Germline CDR1 is DFQATT and CDR2 is SNEGSKA (reference sequence).

This clonotype was found a few times. The chain uses TRBV7-3 and TRBJ2-1; D unclear. With 7 bases removed from V and 5 bases from J, the gap between germline ends came to 12 bases. In germline, CDR1 is SGHTA, CDR2 FQGTGA. The CDR3 runs 13 residues. CDR3 in DNA: TGTGCCAGCAAGAACGTGTGGGACAATGAGCAGTTCTTC. Translation: CASKNVWDNEQFF.

This clonotype occurred many times. This chain joins TRBV6-5 and TRBJ2-3; 8 bases agree with TRBD1. This CDR3 comprises 16 residues. Germline trimming cut 0 bases from V and 4 bases from J; bases unmatched to any gene: 6. Per germline, CDR1 MNHEY and CDR2 SVGAGI. The DNA of the CDR3 is TGTGCCAGCAGTTACTCGAGGACAGGGAGAGCAGATACGCAGTATTTT. It translates to CASSYSRTGRADTQYF.

The V call is TRBV12-3 or TRBV12-4, the J call TRBJ2-7, with D possibly TRBD1 on 6 matching bases. The V end lost 7 bases, the J end lost 2 bases, and 15 bases lay between the germline ends. The CDR3 extends over 14 amino acids. The CDR3: CASTIRGQAYEQYF. CDR3 DNA: TGTGCCAGCACTATAAGGGGACAAGCCTACGAGCAGTACTTC.

The chain has TRBV7-2 and TRBJ2-1; 7 bases line up with TRBD1. The CDR3 length is 15 residues. The germline CDR1 and CDR2 sequences are SGHTA and FQGNSA. The V and J ends lost 5 bases and 8 bases, in that order; junction bases with no gene match: 12. The CDR3 spells CASSLMDRPWDEQFF. In nucleotides, the CDR3 is TGTGCCAGCAGCCTGATGGACAGGCCTTGGGATGAGCAGTTCTTC.

Remarks on this clonotype: At one end the junction does not follow the germline gene, possibly because of a read error. This chain joins TRBV7-6 and TRBJ2-5; possible D gene TRBD2, 6 bases. Germline lookup yields CDR1 SGHVS and CDR2 FNYEAQ. The CDR3 is made up of 15 amino acids. CDR3 in amino acids: CASSLSLASQEIQYF. The CDR3 DNA sequence: TGTGCCAGCAGCCTATCCCTAGCGTCCCAAGAGATCCAGTACTTC.

The rearrangement joins TRBV5-1 to TRBJ1-4; 7 bases match TRBD1. The CDR3 totals 14 residues. The junction had 4 bases not matched to a gene; V was cut back by 0 bases and J by 8 bases. Germline V gene lookup returns CDR1 SGHRS and CDR2 YFSETQ. CDR3 in DNA: TGCGCCAGCAGCTTGGACAGGGGAGGGGAAAAACTGTTTTTT. It codes for CASSLDRGGEKLFF.

This clonotype was found many times. This chain connects TRBV12-3 or TRBV12-4 to TRBJ1-2; D is ambiguous. This CDR3 is 11 amino acids long. The V gene lost 4 bases and the J gene lost 3 bases, with 3 bases spanning the gap. CDR3 nucleotide sequence: TGTGCCAGCAGTTATGACTATGGCTACACCTTC. As protein: CASSYDYGYTF.

The rearrangement uses TRBV12-3 or TRBV12-4 and TRBJ2-1; 12 bases fit TRBD2. V shed 7 bases and J 9 bases; nucleotides not matched to a gene: 4. This CDR3 region has 13 residues. CDR3 sequence reads: CASILAGGPEQFF. The CDR3 DNA follows: TGTGCCAGCATTCTAGCGGGGGGGCCTGAGCAGTTCTTC.

The J gene is TRBJ1-2, the V gene TRBV4-3; no clear D gene. Trimming pared 1 base from V and 7 bases from J, leaving 10 bases between. The CDR3 is 13 residues long. From germline, CDR1 is LGHNA and CDR2 YSLEER. This chain's CDR3 is CASSQVASAGYTF. The CDR3 bases are TGCGCCAGCAGCCAAGTAGCCTCGGCTGGCTACACCTTC.

This clonotype has only a few counts. The chain links TRBV27 to TRBJ2-3; D possibly corresponds to TRBD2 (6 bases). Germline lookup yields CDR1 MNHEY and CDR2 SMNVEV (reference sequence). The germline V and J ends were trimmed by 2 bases and 8 bases, with 14 bases remaining between them. This CDR3 comprises 14 residues. The CDR3 reads CASSLPAPGGTQYF. The DNA for the CDR3 is TGTGCCAGCAGTTTACCCGCTCCCGGGGGTACGCAGTATTTT.

The chain employs TRBV6-5 and TRBJ2-1; no firm D call. V was pared by 6 bases and J by 2 bases, with 5 bases between. The CDR3 loop spans 12 amino acids. Germline CDR1 reads MNHEY; CDR2 reads SVGAGI. The chain's CDR3 is CASRPAYNEQFF. The CDR3 DNA reads TGTGCCAGCAGGCCAGCCTACAATGAGCAGTTCTTC.

This clonotype was counted between two and nine times. J is TRBJ2-1 and V is TRBV6-5; D might be TRBD2 (6 bases). The CDR3 loop spans 14 amino acids. Between the trimmed V and J ends, which lost 8 bases and 0 bases, there was a span of 11 bases. Germline V gene sequence: CDR1 MNHEY, CDR2 SVGAGI. This chain's CDR3 is CASVRGVSYNEQFF. CDR3 sequence (DNA): TGTGCCAGCGTACGCGGGGTCTCCTACAATGAGCAGTTCTTC.

The genes are TRBV4-2 and TRBJ1-1, with D perhaps matching TRBD1 (6 bases). The CDR3 is 13 residues long. Germline V CDR1 and CDR2: LGHNA, YNFKEQ. Between the trimmed V and J ends, which lost 5 bases and 4 bases, there was a span of 11 bases. CDR3 DNA sequence: TGTGCCAGCAGCGGACAGTTAGGCACTGAAGCTTTCTTT. Its translation: CASSGQLGTEAFF.

As DNA, the CDR3 is TGTGCCAGCAGCTCTCTAGGGGTTCCGGACGAGCAGTACTTC. It codes for CASSSLGVPDEQYF. The chain is built from TRBV27 and TRBJ2-7; D perhaps matches TRBD1 (5 bases). This CDR3 is built from 14 residues. With 6 bases removed from V and 5 bases from J, the gap between germline ends came to 17 bases. The germline CDR1 and CDR2 sequences are MNHEY and SMNVEV (reference sequence).

V is TRBV2 and J is TRBJ2-7; D is perhaps TRBD1 or TRBD2 (5 bases each). Germline V gives CDR1 SNHLY, CDR2 FYNNEI. V gave up 7 bases and J gave up 4 bases, with 11 bases separating them. This CDR3 spans 12 amino acids. CDR3 DNA sequence: TGTGCCAGCAAAACGGGGCCGTACGAGCAGTACTTC. Translated, it gives CASKTGPYEQYF. The entire variable domain, with the rest obtained from reference TRBV2 and TRBJ2-7, is as follows: EPEVTQTPSHQVTQMGQEVILRCVPISNHLYFYWYRQILGQKVEFLVSFYNNEISEKSEIFDDQFSVERPDGSNFTLKIRSTKLEDSAMYFCASKTGPYEQYFGPGTRLTVT.

This clonotype has more than one count but fewer than ten. The chain couples TRBV5-1 to TRBJ2-7, with 12 bases fitting TRBD1. The ends lost 7 bases at V and 6 bases at J; junction bases unmatched: 17. Germline values: CDR1 SGHRS, CDR2 YFSETQ. This CDR3 spans 17 amino acids. DNA of the CDR3: TGCGCCAGCGCCCCCACAGACCCGGGACAGGGGGCTGGCGAGCAGTACTTC. Protein sequence: CASAPTDPGQGAGEQYF.

The V gene is TRBV9, the J gene TRBJ1-3, with D perhaps matching TRBD1 (5 bases). The V and J ends lost 4 bases and 0 bases respectively, with 8 bases between them. Germline CDR1 SGDLS, CDR2 YYNGEE. This CDR3 region has 14 residues. CDR3 coding DNA: TGTGCCAGCAGCCGGGGGAGCTCTGGAAACACCATATATTTT. It is translated as CASSRGSSGNTIYF. Full variable domain (rest looked up from reference TRBV9 and TRBJ1-3): DSGVTQTPKHLITATGQRVTLRCSPRSGDLSVYWYQQSLDQGLQFLIQYYNGEERAKGNILERFSAQQFPDLHSELNLSSLELGDSALYFCASSRGSSGNTIYFGEGSWLTVV.